The next 15 T cell receptor beta chains were all read from a single sample in a study of CD8 T cells in ankylosing spondylitis. TCRdb ran MiXCR on the 5' RACE reads and lists one entry per CDR3 protein. The sample lists 250,000 to 350,000 distinct CDR3 sequences; around 19% were seen once. Sequencing was performed on blood, either unsorted or a sorted T cell fraction (not recorded which). These receptors all stem from a male donor with ankylosing spondylitis or in good health (not recorded which).

The gene calls are TRBV28 and TRBJ1-2; D not certain. V was cut by 2 bases and J by 4 bases, with 14 bases left in between. Germline V gene data show CDR1 as MDHEN and CDR2 as SYDVKM. CDR3 length: 15 residues. The CDR3 spells CASSLVTDTGYGYTF. The CDR3 region has the DNA TGTGCCAGCAGTTTAGTGACCGATACTGGCTATGGCTACACCTTC.

This rearrangement joins TRBV9 to TRBJ2-5; no reliable D call. The CDR3 covers 13 residues. V was clipped by 0 bases and J by 5 bases, with 8 bases between them. The germline CDR1 and CDR2 sequences are SGDLS and YYNGEE. CDR3 DNA: TGTGCCAGCAGCGTAGAGCCGCGGGAGACCCAGTACTTC. Translation: CASSVEPRETQYF.

The chain is built from TRBV7-2 and TRBJ1-2, with 9 bases identical to TRBD1. J gave up 5 bases and V 4 bases, and 8 bases lay outside the gene matches. The CDR3 is made up of 15 amino acids. Germline assignment: CDR1 SGHTA and CDR2 FQGNSA. This CDR3 is CASSSSGTGFYGYTF. The CDR3 DNA reads as TGTGCCAGCAGCTCCTCCGGGACAGGGTTTTATGGCTACACCTTC.

The chain carries TRBV5-5 and TRBJ2-2; perhaps TRBD2 as D (7 bases). The CDR3 consists of 15 residues. V was pared by 6 bases and J by 5 bases, with 17 bases between. Per germline, CDR1 SGHKS and CDR2 YYEKEE (reference sequence). The CDR3 reads CASTPRGAGTGELFF. The CDR3 region has the DNA TGTGCCAGCACCCCCCGGGGGGCCGGGACCGGGGAGCTGTTTTTT.

This clonotype was found a few times. One junction end disagrees with the germline gene, perhaps due to a read error. The J gene is TRBJ2-5, the V gene TRBV12-3 or TRBV12-4, with a possible D match to TRBD1 (6 bases). This CDR3 comprises 17 residues. CDR3 DNA: TGTGCCAGCAGTTCTCCATCATCCGGCTTCAGGGGAGAGGCCCAGTACTTC. This encodes CASSSPSSGFRGEAQYF.

This clonotype was picked up a small number of times. The V and J genes are TRBV5-1 and TRBJ1-6; unclear D gene. V gave up 4 bases and J gave up 9 bases, with 14 bases separating them. Germline assignment: CDR1 SGHRS and CDR2 YFSETQ. The CDR3 is 14 residues long. The CDR3 bases are TGCGCCAGCAGCCTAACGGCCCCGGGTTCACCCCTCCACTTT. Translating gives CASSLTAPGSPLHF. Variable domain in full (rest from reference TRBV5-1 and TRBJ1-6): KAGVTQTPRYLIKTRGQQVTLSCSPISGHRSVSWYQQTPGQGLQFLFEYFSETQRNKGNFPGRFSGRQFSNSRSEMNVSTLELGDSALYLCASSLTAPGSPLHFGNGTRLTVT.

V and J are TRBV14 and TRBJ2-4, with D perhaps TRBD1 or TRBD2 (7 bases each). This CDR3 spans 13 amino acids. Looked up from germline, CDR1 is SGHDN and CDR2 is FVKESK. Trimming removed 1 base from V and 15 bases from J, with 16 bases in between. The CDR3 spells CASSQVREGALYF. The CDR3 coding sequence is TGTGCCAGCAGCCAAGTTAGGGAGGGGGCTCTGTACTTC.

In its sample, this clonotype was seen a few times. V usage is TRBV27 and J usage is TRBJ1-4; D perhaps matches TRBD1 (6 bases). Trimming took off 5 bases at V and 0 bases at J, with 16 bases between the two ends. This CDR3 is 17 amino acids long. Germline CDR1 reads MNHEY; CDR2 reads SMNVEV (reference sequence). CDR3 nucleotides: TGTGCCAGCAGTCCCTCAAGGGGGGAAGCAACTAATGAAAAACTGTTTTTT. Translation gives CASSPSRGEATNEKLFF.

The rearrangement uses TRBV28 and TRBJ2-7; TRBD1 matches at 10 bases. The trim removed 4 bases at V and 3 bases at J, leaving 6 bases unmatched. Germline CDR1 and CDR2: MDHEN and SYDVKM. The CDR3 is 15 amino acids. CDR3 in DNA: TGTGCCAGCAGTTCATCCGGGACAGGGGACTACGAGCAGTACGTC. It codes for CASSSSGTGDYEQYV.

This clonotype was picked up many times. CDR3: CASSQDSWLADTNEQFF. CDR3 in DNA: TGTGCCAGCAGCCAAGATTCGTGGCTAGCGGACACCAATGAGCAGTTCTTC. The chain recombines TRBV4-2 with TRBJ2-1; 7 positions agree with TRBD2. Looked up from germline, CDR1 is LGHNA and CDR2 is YNFKEQ. The V gene end was trimmed by 0 bases and the J gene end by 6 bases; junction bases not matched to a gene: 11. This CDR3 is 17 amino acids long.

Ten or more counts support this clonotype. The chain is built from TRBV6-1 and TRBJ2-3; D call uncertain. Germline V gives CDR1 MNHNS, CDR2 SASEGT. Trimming took off 6 bases at V and 1 base at J, with 17 bases between the two ends. CDR3 length: 16 amino acids. CDR3 bases: TGTGCCAGCAGCCTGACCTTTAACGTCGGCACAGATACGCAGTATTTT. Its protein is CASSLTFNVGTDTQYF.

This clonotype was observed a handful of times. The genes are TRBV10-3 and TRBJ1-2; the D is unclear. V was trimmed by 2 bases and J by 4 bases, leaving 11 bases between them. Germline V gene sequence: CDR1 ENHRY, CDR2 SYGVKD. The CDR3 is made up of 14 amino acids. The CDR3 bases are TGTGCCATCAGTGAGGGGCGGACGACCTATGGCTACACCTTC. Protein sequence: CAISEGRTTYGYTF.

The chain joins TRBV12-3 or TRBV12-4 to TRBJ2-2, with D possibly called TRBD1 or TRBD2 (5 bases each). V was cut by 2 bases and J by 7 bases, with 11 bases left in between. CDR3 length: 14 residues. CDR3 region: CASSLSGTGGELFF. The CDR3 coding sequence is TGTGCCAGCAGTTTATCAGGGACCGGCGGGGAGCTGTTTTTT.

This clonotype was seen a few times. The rearrangement uses TRBV29-1 and TRBJ2-3; 11 bases are a match to TRBD2. Germline V gene data show CDR1 as SQVTM and CDR2 as ANQGSEA. This CDR3 spans 14 amino acids. V shed 3 bases, J shed 6 bases, and the junction held 5 bases outside the gene matches. The CDR3 sequence is CSVEGTSGGDTQYF. The CDR3, as DNA: TGCAGCGTTGAGGGGACTAGCGGCGGGGATACGCAGTATTTT.

This clonotype has ten or more counts. This chain connects TRBV12-3 or TRBV12-4 to TRBJ2-5, with TRBD2 matching 14 bases. This CDR3 region has 18 residues. Trimming took 5 bases from V and 0 from J; bases not matched to a gene: 8. The CDR3 spells CASSPRRLAGGYQETQYF. The CDR3 bases are TGTGCCAGCAGTCCACGGCGACTAGCGGGGGGGTACCAAGAGACCCAGTACTTC.